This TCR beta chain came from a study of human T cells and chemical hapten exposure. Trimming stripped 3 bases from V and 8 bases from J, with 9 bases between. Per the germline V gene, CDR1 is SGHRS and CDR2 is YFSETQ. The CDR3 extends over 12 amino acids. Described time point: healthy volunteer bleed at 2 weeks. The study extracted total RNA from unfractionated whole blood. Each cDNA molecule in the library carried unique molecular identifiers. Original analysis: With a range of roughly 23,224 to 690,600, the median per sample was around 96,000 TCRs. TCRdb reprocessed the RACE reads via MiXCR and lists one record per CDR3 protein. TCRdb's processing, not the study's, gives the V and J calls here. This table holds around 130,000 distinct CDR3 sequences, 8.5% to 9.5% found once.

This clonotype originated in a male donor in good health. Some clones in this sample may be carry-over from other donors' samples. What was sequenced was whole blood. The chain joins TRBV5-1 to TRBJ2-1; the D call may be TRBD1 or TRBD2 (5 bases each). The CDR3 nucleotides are TGCGCCAGCAGCTCCGGGGCGTATGAGCAGTTCTTC. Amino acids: CASSSGAYEQFF. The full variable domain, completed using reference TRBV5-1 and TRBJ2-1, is KAGVTQTPRYLIKTRGQQVTLSCSPISGHRSVSWYQQTPGQGLQFLFEYFSETQRNKGNFPGRFSGRQFSNSRSEMNVSTLELGDSALYLCASSSGAYEQFFGPGTRLTVL.